Below are 22 T cell receptor beta chains sequenced from a single sample in a study of CD8+CD57+ T cells in acquired aplastic anemia. Genomic DNA, the template, was used for profiling of the TCR beta VDJ and CDR3. TCRdb recomputed calls from the reads with MiXCR, one row per CDR3 protein. The sample includes some 200,000 distinct CDR3 sequences, around 32% seen only once; the top ten take around 1.1%. The sequenced sample was sorted CD4+, CD8+, or CD8+CD57+ T cells (not recorded which) from PBMCs. The receptors were gathered from a human donor in good health, serving as a control.

The chain couples TRBV20-1 to TRBJ1-2; D may be TRBD1 (6 bases). There are 14 residues in the CDR3. CDR1 and CDR2 (germline): DFQATT, SNEGSKA (reference sequence). The V end lost 0 bases, the J end lost 4 bases, and 12 bases lay between the germline ends. This CDR3 is CSARDGGRPYGYTF. DNA of the CDR3: TGCAGTGCTAGAGATGGGGGGCGCCCCTATGGCTACACCTTC.

A few counts support this clonotype. The CDR3 protein is CASSSNVRGAYEQYF. CDR3 nucleotides: TGTGCCAGCAGTTCCAACGTCAGGGGGGCCTACGAGCAGTACTTC. The rearrangement joins TRBV27 to TRBJ2-7, with D possibly matching TRBD1 (7 bases). Germline V gives CDR1 MNHEY, CDR2 SMNVEV (reference sequence). The CDR3 sequence is 15 residues long. V lost 4 bases, J lost 2 bases, and 15 bases lay in between.

A single count supports this clonotype. The V gene is TRBV10-1, the J gene TRBJ2-7; 9 nucleotides agree with TRBD1. Germline V gives CDR1 WNHNN, CDR2 SYGVQD (reference sequence). The CDR3 contains 18 residues. V was pared by 0 bases and J by 2 bases, with 11 bases of the junction left unmatched. The CDR3 loop is CASSESFLGQGLAYEQYF. The CDR3 bases are TGCGCCAGCAGTGAGTCTTTTCTGGGACAGGGTTTAGCCTACGAGCAGTACTTC.

This clonotype has more than one count but fewer than ten. This chain's CDR3 is CASSLGLVAKQETQYF. CDR3 DNA: TGTGCCAGCAGCTTAGGGCTAGTGGCAAAACAAGAGACCCAGTACTTC. The chain carries TRBV7-9 and TRBJ2-5; D gene ambiguous. Germline V gene lookup returns CDR1 SEHNR and CDR2 FQNEAQ (reference sequence). This CDR3 spans 16 amino acids. Trimming removed 1 base from V and 2 bases from J, with 14 bases in between.

There are many counts of this clonotype. The rearrangement uses TRBV20-1 and TRBJ1-1; 9 bases match TRBD1. CDR1 is DFQATT, CDR2 SNEGSKA, per germline (reference sequence). Germline trimming cut 7 bases from V and 4 bases from J; bases unmatched to any gene: 7. The CDR3 has 13 amino acids. The CDR3 DNA is TGCAGTGGGGTCCGGGACAGGGTCACTGAAGCTTTCTTT. It codes for CSGVRDRVTEAFF.

V is TRBV10-3 and J is TRBJ1-2; D is undetermined. There are 14 residues in the CDR3. The germline V gene has CDR1 ENHRY and CDR2 SYGVKD. V lost 0 bases, J lost 6 bases, and 11 bases lay in between. The CDR3 coding sequence is TGTGCCATCAGTGAGTCGGGAGGGAGGGATGGCTACACCTTC. This encodes CAISESGGRDGYTF.

A single count supports this clonotype. The genes are TRBV10-3 and TRBJ1-6; no reliable D call. V lost 2 bases, J lost 6 bases, and 8 bases lay in between. Germline CDR1 is ENHRY and CDR2 is SYGVKD. The CDR3 is 14 residues long. CDR3 residues: CAISEGVLNSPLHF. CDR3 DNA: TGTGCCATCAGTGAGGGGGTGCTTAATTCACCCCTCCACTTT.

This clonotype has only a few counts. The J gene is TRBJ2-6, the V gene TRBV6-2 or TRBV6-3; the D gene is possibly TRBD2 (6 bases). Germline V lookup: CDR1 MNHEY, CDR2 SVGEGT. The CDR3 totals 18 residues. The V end was cut by 0 bases, the J end by 2 bases, with 14 bases between. CDR3: CASSYSLWSGAGANVLTF. The CDR3 nucleotides read TGTGCCAGCAGTTACTCTTTATGGTCGGGGGCTGGGGCCAACGTCCTGACTTTC.

This clonotype was seen many times. V is TRBV20-1 and J is TRBJ1-2; no firm D call. The ends were cut back, 0 bases at V and 7 bases at J, with 15 bases in the middle. In germline, CDR1 is DFQATT, CDR2 SNEGSKA (reference sequence). The length of the CDR3 is 14 residues. The CDR3, as DNA: TGCAGTGCTAGAGACGAACTTCTCGGCGGTGGCTACACCTTC. As protein: CSARDELLGGGYTF.

This clonotype was observed a handful of times. The chain carries TRBV5-6 and TRBJ1-3; D not resolved. Germline lookup yields CDR1 SGHDT and CDR2 YYEEEE. The V end lost 1 base, the J end lost 4 bases, and 15 bases lay between the germline ends. CDR3 size: 16 residues. The CDR3 DNA reads as TGTGCCAGCAGCTTGTTTGGGGTGTCGTCAGGAAACACCATATATTTT. Translated, it gives CASSLFGVSSGNTIYF.

As for this clonotype: Since a much larger clone is just one base distant, this may be a read error. The rearrangement links TRBV7-3 to TRBJ2-2; tentatively, D is TRBD1 or TRBD2 (5 bases each). This CDR3 is built from 12 residues. The germline V gene encodes CDR1 SGHTA and CDR2 FQGTGA. CDR3 loop: CASSFNTGALFF. CDR3 DNA sequence: TGTGCCAGCAGCTTTAATACCGGGGCGCTGTTTTTT.

The table lists this clonotype with many counts. The chain links TRBV20-1 to TRBJ1-1, with a possible D match to TRBD1 (5 bases). V gave up 6 bases and J gave up 4 bases, with 15 bases separating them. Germline CDR1 and CDR2: DFQATT and SNEGSKA (reference sequence). The CDR3 has 13 amino acids. CDR3 sequence (DNA): TGCAGTGCAGAGAGACGGGGGGGCACTGAAGCTTTCTTT. Protein: CSAERRGGTEAFF.

This clonotype was found a few times. The chain uses TRBV6-1 and TRBJ1-4; D is undetermined. There are 16 residues in the CDR3. The V end lost 6 bases, the J end lost 7 bases, and 21 bases lay between the germline ends. The V gene's germline CDR1 is MNHNS and CDR2 SASEGT. The CDR3 nucleotides are TGTGCCAGCAGACCGACACCTTCGATAGGAGGTGAAAAACTGTTTTTT. Its translation is CASRPTPSIGGEKLFF.

This clonotype was seen at least ten times. The chain combines TRBV20-1 with TRBJ2-1; 9 bases are a match to TRBD2. Germline lookup yields CDR1 DFQATT and CDR2 SNEGSKA (reference sequence). V lost 0 bases, J lost 2 bases, and 5 bases stayed unmatched. The CDR3 has 16 amino acids. The CDR3 nucleotides read TGCAGTGCTAGAGATGGCGGGAGGGCAACCTACAATGAGCAGTTCTTC. Translating gives CSARDGGRATYNEQFF.

This clonotype has just a few counts. V is TRBV5-1 and J is TRBJ2-5; 7 bases agree with TRBD2. After removal of 4 bases from V and 5 bases from J, the junction contained 11 bases not matched to a gene. CDR1 and CDR2 from the germline V gene are SGHRS and YFSETQ. The CDR3 runs to 15 residues. CDR3 in amino acids: CASSRAGLSKETQYF. Written as DNA, the CDR3 is TGCGCCAGCAGCCGAGCGGGACTTTCCAAGGAGACCCAGTACTTC.

The chain uses TRBV19 and TRBJ2-1; D not certain. This CDR3 spans 14 amino acids. Trimming removed 1 base from V and 2 bases from J, with 6 bases in between. Per the germline V gene, CDR1 is LNHDA and CDR2 is SQIVND (reference sequence). Here the CDR3 reads CASSIGNPYNEQFF. Here the CDR3 DNA reads TGTGCCAGTAGTATAGGCAATCCCTACAATGAGCAGTTCTTC. The full variable domain, completed using reference TRBV19 and TRBJ2-1, is DGGITQSPKYLFRKEGQNVTLSCEQNLNHDAMYWYRQDPGQGLRLIYYSQIVNDFQKGDIAEGYSVSREKKESFPLTVTSAQKNPTAFYLCASSIGNPYNEQFFGPGTRLTVL.

This clonotype appeared a single time. A much larger clone differs by one base, so this may be a read error. CDR3 amino acids: CASGYRGTQYF. In DNA, the CDR3 is TGTGCCAGCGGTTATAGGGGTACGCAGTACTTC. This chain joins TRBV12-3 or TRBV12-4 and TRBJ2-7; TRBD1 is a possible D gene (5 bases). Trimming pared 8 bases from V and 9 bases from J, leaving 14 bases between. There are 11 residues in the CDR3.

This clonotype was seen just once. It may be a read error: a sequence one base away is much more abundant. The V call is TRBV13, the J call TRBJ2-7; D possibly corresponds to TRBD2 (5 bases). CDR3 length: 13 residues. Germline V CDR1 and CDR2: PRHDT, FYEKMQ (reference sequence). V lost 5 bases and J 2 bases, leaving 10 bases between the germline ends. CDR3 sequence (DNA): TGTGCCAGCAGCCACGTTAGCGCCTACGAGCAGTACTTC. This gives the protein CASSHVSAYEQYF.

The chain has TRBV30 and TRBJ1-1; D is unresolved. Trimming pared 0 bases from V and 3 bases from J, leaving 2 bases between. The CDR3 is made up of 11 amino acids. Germline V CDR1 and CDR2: GTSNPN, SVGIG (reference sequence). CDR3 nucleotide sequence: TGTGCCTGGAGTGTTTACACTGAAGCTTTCTTT. Translated, it gives CAWSVYTEAFF.

This clonotype was picked up a small number of times. The V and J genes are TRBV6-5 and TRBJ2-3; D not certain. Trimming pared 0 bases from V and 3 bases from J, leaving 13 bases between. The germline gives CDR1 MNHEY, CDR2 SVGAGI. The CDR3 sequence is 16 residues long. The CDR3 here is CASSYSWARPTDTQYF. The DNA for the CDR3 is TGTGCCAGCAGTTACTCGTGGGCTAGGCCTACAGATACGCAGTATTTT.

This clonotype was observed many times. This sequence joins TRBV2 and TRBJ2-1, with D possibly matching TRBD2 (5 bases). Trimming removed 7 bases at V and 4 bases at J, with 20 bases between. Germline-derived CDR1 and CDR2 are SNHLY and FYNNEI. This CDR3 region has 16 residues. The chain's CDR3 is CASTPERAESYNEQFF. The CDR3 coding sequence is TGTGCCAGCACCCCCGAGAGGGCGGAGAGTTACAATGAGCAGTTCTTC.

This clonotype showed up just once. This may arise from a read error, as a much more abundant clone is one base away. Given the absence of the conserved phenylalanine or tryptophan at the CDR3 end, a read error is likely. The gene calls are TRBV6-1 and TRBJ2-5; 7 bases fit TRBD1. The CDR3 has 14 residues. V lost 5 bases and J lost 4; bases outside the gene matches: 7. Germline lookup yields CDR1 MNHNS and CDR2 SASEGT. The CDR3 coding sequence is TGTGCCAGCAGTCAGTCCCGACAGGGAGAGACCCAGTACCTC. Translation: CASSQSRQGETQYL.